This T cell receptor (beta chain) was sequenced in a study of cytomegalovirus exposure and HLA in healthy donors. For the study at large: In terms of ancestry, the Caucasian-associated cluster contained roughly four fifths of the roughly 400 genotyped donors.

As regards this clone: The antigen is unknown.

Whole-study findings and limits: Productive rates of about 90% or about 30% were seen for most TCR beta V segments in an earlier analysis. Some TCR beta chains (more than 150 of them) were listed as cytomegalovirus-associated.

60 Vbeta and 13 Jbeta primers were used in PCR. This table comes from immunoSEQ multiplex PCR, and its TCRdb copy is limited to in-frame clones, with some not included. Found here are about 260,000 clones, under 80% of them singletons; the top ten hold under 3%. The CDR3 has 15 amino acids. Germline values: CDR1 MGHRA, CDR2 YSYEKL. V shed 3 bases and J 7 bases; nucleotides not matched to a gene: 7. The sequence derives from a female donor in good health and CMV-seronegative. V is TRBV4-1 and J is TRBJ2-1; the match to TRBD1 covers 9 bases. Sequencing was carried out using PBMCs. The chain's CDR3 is CASSHPGQGSNEQFF. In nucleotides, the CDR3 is TGCGCCAGCAGCCACCCGGGACAGGGCTCAAATGAGCAGTTCTTC.